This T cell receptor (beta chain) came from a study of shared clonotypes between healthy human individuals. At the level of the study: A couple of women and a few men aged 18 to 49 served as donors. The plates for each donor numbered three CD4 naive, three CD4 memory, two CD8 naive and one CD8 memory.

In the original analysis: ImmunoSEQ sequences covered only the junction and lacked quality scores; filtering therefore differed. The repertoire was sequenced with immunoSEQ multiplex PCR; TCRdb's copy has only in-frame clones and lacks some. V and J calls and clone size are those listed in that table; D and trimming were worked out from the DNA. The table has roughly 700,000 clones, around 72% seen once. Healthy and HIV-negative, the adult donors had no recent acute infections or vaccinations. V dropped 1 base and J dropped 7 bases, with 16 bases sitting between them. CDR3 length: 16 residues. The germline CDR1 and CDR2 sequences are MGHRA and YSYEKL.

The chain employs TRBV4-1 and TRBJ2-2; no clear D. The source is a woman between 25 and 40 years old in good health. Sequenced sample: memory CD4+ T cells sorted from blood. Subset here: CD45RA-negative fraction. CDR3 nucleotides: TGCGCCAGCAGCCAAGCATTAGGAAGCGCCTTCGGGGAGCTGTTTTTT. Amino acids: CASSQALGSAFGELFF.